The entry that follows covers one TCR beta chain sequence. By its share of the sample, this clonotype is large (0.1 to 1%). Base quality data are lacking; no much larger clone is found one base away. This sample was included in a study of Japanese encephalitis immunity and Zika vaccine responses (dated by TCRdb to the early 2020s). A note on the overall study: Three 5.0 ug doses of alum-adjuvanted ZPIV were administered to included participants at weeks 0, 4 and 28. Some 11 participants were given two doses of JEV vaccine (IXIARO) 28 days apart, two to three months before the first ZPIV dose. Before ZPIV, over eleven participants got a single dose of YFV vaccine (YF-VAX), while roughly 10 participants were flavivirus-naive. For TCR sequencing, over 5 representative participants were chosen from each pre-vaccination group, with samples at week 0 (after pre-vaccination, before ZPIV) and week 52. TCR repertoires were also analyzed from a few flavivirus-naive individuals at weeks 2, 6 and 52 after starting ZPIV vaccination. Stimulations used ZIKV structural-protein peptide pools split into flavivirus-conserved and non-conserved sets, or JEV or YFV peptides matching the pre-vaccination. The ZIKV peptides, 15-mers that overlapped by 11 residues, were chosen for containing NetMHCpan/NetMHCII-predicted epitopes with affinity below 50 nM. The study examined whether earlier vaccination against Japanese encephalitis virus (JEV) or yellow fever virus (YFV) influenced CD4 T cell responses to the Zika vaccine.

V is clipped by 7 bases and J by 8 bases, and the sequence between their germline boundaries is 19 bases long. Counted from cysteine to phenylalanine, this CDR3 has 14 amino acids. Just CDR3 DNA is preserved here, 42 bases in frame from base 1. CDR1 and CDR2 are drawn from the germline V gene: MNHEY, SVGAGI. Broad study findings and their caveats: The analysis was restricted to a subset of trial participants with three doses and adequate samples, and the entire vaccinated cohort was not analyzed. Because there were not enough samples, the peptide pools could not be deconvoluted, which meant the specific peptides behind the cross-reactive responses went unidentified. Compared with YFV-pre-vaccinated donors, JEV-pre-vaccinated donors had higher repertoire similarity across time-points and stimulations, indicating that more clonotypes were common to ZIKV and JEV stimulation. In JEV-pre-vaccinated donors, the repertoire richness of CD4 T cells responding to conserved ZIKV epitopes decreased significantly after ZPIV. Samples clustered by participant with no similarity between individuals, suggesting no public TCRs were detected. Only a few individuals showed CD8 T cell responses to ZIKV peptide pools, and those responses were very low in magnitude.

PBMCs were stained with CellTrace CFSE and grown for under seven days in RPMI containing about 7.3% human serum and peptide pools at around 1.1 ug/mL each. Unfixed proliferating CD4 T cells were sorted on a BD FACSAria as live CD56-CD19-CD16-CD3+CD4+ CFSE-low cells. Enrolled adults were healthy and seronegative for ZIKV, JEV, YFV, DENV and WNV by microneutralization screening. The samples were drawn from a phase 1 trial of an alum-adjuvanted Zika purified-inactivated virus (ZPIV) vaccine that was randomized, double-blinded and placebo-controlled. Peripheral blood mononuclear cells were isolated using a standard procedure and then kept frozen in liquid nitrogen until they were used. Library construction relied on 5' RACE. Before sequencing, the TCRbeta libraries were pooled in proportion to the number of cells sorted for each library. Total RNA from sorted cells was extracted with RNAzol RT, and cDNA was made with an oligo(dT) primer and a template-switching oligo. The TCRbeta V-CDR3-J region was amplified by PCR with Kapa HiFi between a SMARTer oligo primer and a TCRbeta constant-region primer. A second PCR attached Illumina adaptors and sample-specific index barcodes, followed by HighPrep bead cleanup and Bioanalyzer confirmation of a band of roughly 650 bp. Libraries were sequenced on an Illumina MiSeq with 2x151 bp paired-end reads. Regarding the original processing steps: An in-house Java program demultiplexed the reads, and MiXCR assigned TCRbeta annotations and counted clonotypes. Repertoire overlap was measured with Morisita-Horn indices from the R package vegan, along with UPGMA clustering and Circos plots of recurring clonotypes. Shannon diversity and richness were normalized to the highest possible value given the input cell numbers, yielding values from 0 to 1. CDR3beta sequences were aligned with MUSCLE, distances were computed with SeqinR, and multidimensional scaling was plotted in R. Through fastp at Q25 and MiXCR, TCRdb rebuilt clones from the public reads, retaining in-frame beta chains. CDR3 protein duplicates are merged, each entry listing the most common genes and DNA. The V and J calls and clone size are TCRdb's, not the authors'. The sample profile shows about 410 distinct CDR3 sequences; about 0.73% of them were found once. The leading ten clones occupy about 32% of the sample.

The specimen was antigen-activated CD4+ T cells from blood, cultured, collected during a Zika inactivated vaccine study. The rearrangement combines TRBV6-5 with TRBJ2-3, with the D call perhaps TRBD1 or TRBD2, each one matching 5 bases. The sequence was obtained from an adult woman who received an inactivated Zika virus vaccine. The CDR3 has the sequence CASNPGRPGITQYF. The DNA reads TGTGCCAGCAATCCGGGACGCCCAGGAATTACGCAGTATTTT.